Shown below are 30 T cell receptor beta chains from a single sample sequenced in a study of T cell changes during pregnancy in multiple sclerosis. Profiled with immunoSEQ multiplex PCR; TCRdb holds only in-frame clones, not every one. This table has about 54,000 clones, about nine tenths appearing once. This specimen was peripheral blood, taken after pregnancy. Receptors originate from a female donor in good health, enrolled as a control in a pregnancy study.

This chain links TRBV6-4 with TRBJ2-5, with no clear D. Looked up from germline, CDR1 is MRHNA and CDR2 is SNTAGT. CDR3 size: 13 residues. V was clipped by 4 bases and J by 7 bases, with 13 bases between them. The CDR3 protein is CASSATAGGTQYF. The CDR3 coding sequence is TGTGCCAGCAGTGCAACCGCAGGTGGGACCCAGTACTTC.

The chain is built from TRBV6-1 and TRBJ1-5, with D hard to call. CDR3 size: 16 residues. The V gene's germline CDR1 is MNHNS and CDR2 SASEGT. V lost 4 bases and J lost 7, with 20 bases in between. This CDR3 is CASSGSVEGAGQPQHF. CDR3 bases: TGTGCCAGCAGTGGCTCTGTGGAGGGCGCGGGGCAGCCCCAGCATTTT.

The V and J genes are TRBV10-3 and TRBJ2-7, with D possibly being TRBD1 (5 bases). The CDR3 contains 12 residues. Deletions cut 6 bases from V and 4 bases from J, with 10 bases between. CDR1 is ENHRY and CDR2 is SYGVKD in the germline V gene. The CDR3 coding sequence is TGTGCCATCAGCAGACAGACTTACGAGCAGTACTTC. Protein sequence: CAISRQTYEQYF.

The chain couples TRBV7-9 to TRBJ1-5; 8 nucleotides agree with TRBD1. The CDR3 covers 16 residues. Germline assignment: CDR1 SEHNR and CDR2 FQNEAQ (reference sequence). The trim removed 5 bases at V and 2 bases at J, leaving 8 bases unmatched. CDR3 in DNA: TGTGCCAGCAGCCCAGGGGGCAGCTTCGGCAATCAGCCCCAGCATTTT. Its translation is CASSPGGSFGNQPQHF.

V usage is TRBV19 and J usage is TRBJ1-6; D is perhaps TRBD1 (5 bases). The V and J ends lost 5 bases and 7 bases respectively, with 12 bases between them. CDR1 LNHDA and CDR2 SQIVND come from the germline V gene (reference sequence). The CDR3 contains 14 residues. CDR3: CASSPTVNNSPLHF. The CDR3 DNA is TGTGCCAGTAGTCCGACAGTTAACAATTCACCCCTCCACTTT.

V and J are TRBV19 and TRBJ1-1; D may be TRBD1 (5 bases). Trimming removed 3 bases from V and 1 base from J, with 18 bases in between. Germline loops: CDR1 LNHDA, CDR2 SQIVND (reference sequence). This CDR3 has 17 residues. The CDR3 coding sequence is TGTGCCAGTAGTATCCAGGGTTCTCTGCAGGGGAACACTGAAGCTTTCTTT. Its translation is CASSIQGSLQGNTEAFF.

V and J are TRBV5-1 and TRBJ2-5; D is perhaps TRBD1 (6 bases). The V gene lost 5 bases and the J gene lost 1 base, with 15 bases spanning the gap. The CDR3 is 15 amino acids. CDR1 is SGHRS, CDR2 YFSETQ, per germline. The DNA of the CDR3 is TGCGCCAGCAGTTCATTACAGGGCCCCCAAGAGACCCAGTACTTC. This encodes CASSSLQGPQETQYF.

This CDR3 reads CASSIRVGGHYGYTF. The CDR3 nucleotides read TGTGCCAGTAGTATTAGGGTAGGGGGTCACTATGGCTACACCTTC. The chain carries TRBV19 and TRBJ1-2; TRBD1 might be the D (6 bases). Germline V CDR1 and CDR2: LNHDA, SQIVND (reference sequence). The V gene lost 3 bases and the J gene lost 3 bases, with 14 bases spanning the gap. CDR3 length: 15 residues. The whole variable domain, remainder taken from reference TRBV19 and TRBJ1-2, is DGGITQSPKYLFRKEGQNVTLSCEQNLNHDAMYWYRQDPGQGLRLIYYSQIVNDFQKGDIAEGYSVSREKKESFPLTVTSAQKNPTAFYLCASSIRVGGHYGYTFGSGTRLTVV.

The gene calls are TRBV29-1 and TRBJ1-5; D is perhaps TRBD1 (5 bases). Trimming pared 6 bases from V and 1 base from J, leaving 10 bases between. Germline V gene lookup returns CDR1 SQVTM and CDR2 ANQGSEA. CDR3 length: 13 residues. CDR3 sequence: CSVARASNQPQHF. The CDR3 DNA reads as TGCAGCGTGGCCAGGGCAAGCAATCAGCCCCAGCATTTT.

The V and J genes are TRBV6-5 and TRBJ2-2, with a tentative D call TRBD2 (6 bases). The germline V gene has CDR1 MNHEY and CDR2 SVGAGI. Between the trimmed V and J ends, which lost 4 bases and 0 bases, there was a span of 12 bases. The CDR3 sequence is 16 residues long. CDR3 loop: CASSSGLSTNTGELFF. CDR3 DNA sequence: TGTGCCAGCAGTTCCGGACTATCCACGAACACCGGGGAGCTGTTTTTT.

The chain has TRBV4-3 and TRBJ1-1; D is perhaps TRBD1 (5 bases). Germline V gene sequence: CDR1 LGHNA, CDR2 YSLEER. Trimming took off 4 bases at V and 5 bases at J, with 17 bases between the two ends. The CDR3 extends over 15 amino acids. CDR3 bases: TGCGCCAGCAGCCTTAGGACCGGCGGGGGAACTGAAGCTTTCTTT. This codes for CASSLRTGGGTEAFF.

This clone has only one observation. The V and J genes are TRBV7-2 and TRBJ2-1; perhaps TRBD1 as D (6 bases). Germline lookup yields CDR1 SGHTA and CDR2 FQGNSA. V was pared by 1 base and J by 8 bases, with 15 bases between. The CDR3 loop spans 15 amino acids. The chain's CDR3 is CASSLGGGRGDEQFF. CDR3 coding DNA: TGTGCCAGCAGCTTAGGTGGGGGCCGTGGTGATGAGCAGTTCTTC. Using reference TRBV7-2 and TRBJ2-1 for the parts outside the CDR3, the full variable domain is GAGVSQSPSNKVTEKGKDVELRCDPISGHTALYWYRQSLGQGLEFLIYFQGNSAPDKSGLPSDRFSAERTGGSVSTLTIQRTQQEDSAVYLCASSLGGGRGDEQFFGPGTRLTVL.

This clone was detected once. This chain joins TRBV6-6 and TRBJ1-2; D is undetermined. This CDR3 comprises 13 residues. Germline CDR1 and CDR2: MNHNY and SVGAGI (reference sequence). Trimming took 4 bases from V and 8 from J, leaving 14 bases between them. The CDR3 protein is CASSSTRTPGYTF. CDR3 in DNA: TGTGCCAGCAGTTCAACACGGACTCCGGGCTACACCTTC.

V gene TRBV15 combines with J gene TRBJ1-2; 9 bases line up with TRBD1. Germline V CDR1 and CDR2: LNHNV, YYDKDF (reference sequence). V was pared by 1 base and J by 8 bases, with 8 bases of the junction left unmatched. The CDR3 loop spans 15 amino acids. CDR3 DNA sequence: TGTGCCACCAGCAGAGCCTGGACAGGGGAGAAAGGCTACACCTTC. It translates to CATSRAWTGEKGYTF.

The V call is TRBV7-8, the J call TRBJ1-1; D gene ambiguous. CDR3 length: 12 residues. Trimming removed 5 bases at V and 3 bases at J, with 7 bases between. Germline values: CDR1 SGHVS, CDR2 FQNEAQ. This CDR3 is CASSTDYTEAFF. The CDR3 DNA is TGTGCCAGCAGCACAGATTACACTGAAGCTTTCTTT.

The CDR3 DNA is TGTGCCAGTAGTTCCCGGACAGGGCAGGGCGGGGAGCTGTTTTTT. Translated, it gives CASSSRTGQGGELFF. V usage is TRBV19 and J usage is TRBJ2-2; 8 bases agree with TRBD1. Per the germline V gene, CDR1 is LNHDA and CDR2 is SQIVND (reference sequence). Trimming removed 5 bases from V and 7 bases from J; junction bases left unmatched: 9. The CDR3 totals 15 residues.

The chain carries TRBV20-1 and TRBJ2-5; TRBD1 aligns across 7 bases. Germline V lookup: CDR1 DFQATT, CDR2 SNEGSKA (reference sequence). V was pared by 7 bases and J by 2 bases, with 1 base of the junction left unmatched. The CDR3 length is 11 residues. The CDR3 DNA sequence: TGCAGTGTCAGGGGGCAAGAGACCCAGTACTTC. Translated, it gives CSVRGQETQYF.

The chain recombines TRBV29-1 with TRBJ1-3; D might be TRBD1 (5 bases). The germline V gene has CDR1 SQVTM and CDR2 ANQGSEA. The CDR3 runs to 14 residues. Trimming shortened V by 7 bases and J by 7 bases, and 20 bases separated the two germline ends. This CDR3 reads CSAKPSREVNTIYF. The CDR3 DNA is TGCAGCGCCAAGCCTTCCAGGGAGGTGAACACCATATATTTT.

The gene calls are TRBV4-1 and TRBJ2-1; TRBD2 matches 8 bases. The CDR3 runs to 17 residues. V trimming: 2 bases; J trimming: 7 bases; junction bases outside the gene matches: 13. Germline V gene sequence: CDR1 MGHRA, CDR2 YSYEKL. The chain's CDR3 is CASSQPGLGGGVNEQFF. The CDR3 nucleotides are TGCGCCAGCAGCCAACCGGGCCTCGGGGGGGGTGTAAATGAGCAGTTCTTC.

The gene calls are TRBV7-2 and TRBJ2-7, with 12 bases that match TRBD2. The CDR3 consists of 17 residues. The V gene's germline CDR1 is SGHTA and CDR2 FQGNSA. J was trimmed by 3 bases and V by 2 bases; bases with no gene match: 8. CDR3 coding DNA: TGTGCCAGCAGCTTACCCCGGACTAGCGGGATTGGCTACGAGCAGTACTTC. This codes for CASSLPRTSGIGYEQYF.

V usage is TRBV23-1 and J usage is TRBJ2-1; 14 positions match TRBD2. TRBV23-1 is marked as an open reading frame, function uncertain. This CDR3 region has 16 residues. Germline trimming cut 4 bases from V and 3 bases from J; bases unmatched to any gene: 2. CDR3 in amino acids: CASSPGLAGDYNEQFF. DNA for the CDR3: TGCGCCAGCAGTCCGGGACTAGCGGGGGACTACAATGAGCAGTTCTTC.

The chain joins TRBV11-2 to TRBJ2-7; 7 nucleotides align to TRBD2. After removal of 4 bases from V and 2 bases from J, the junction contained 5 bases not matched to a gene. In germline, CDR1 is SGHAT, CDR2 FQNNGV. This CDR3 contains 14 residues. CDR3 DNA sequence: TGTGCCAGCAGCTGGGGGGGGAGCACCTACGAGCAGTACTTC. This codes for CASSWGGSTYEQYF.

The J gene is TRBJ2-7, the V gene TRBV4-3, with 7 bases that match TRBD1. The CDR3 runs 15 residues. Losses at the gene ends were 4 bases for V and 6 bases for J; bases not matched to a gene: 12. Germline CDR1 is LGHNA and CDR2 is YSLEER. CDR3 sequence (DNA): TGCGCCAGCAGCCGTTCTCCGACAGGGACGGCCGAGCAGTACTTC. The encoded protein is CASSRSPTGTAEQYF.

This chain joins TRBV19 and TRBJ1-2, with no clear D. V shed 2 bases and J shed 7 bases, with 11 bases lying between them. The CDR3 loop spans 13 amino acids. The germline CDR1 and CDR2 sequences are LNHDA and SQIVND (reference sequence). CDR3 coding DNA: TGTGCCAGTAGTATATCCCCCCTTAGTGGCTACACCTTC. The encoded protein is CASSISPLSGYTF.

This sequence joins TRBV19 and TRBJ1-4, with TRBD1 matching over 8 bases. The CDR3 length is 14 residues. Germline assignment: CDR1 LNHDA and CDR2 SQIVND (reference sequence). Trimming at V came to 6 bases and at J to 8 bases, leaving 8 bases not matched to a gene. The CDR3: CASRERTGREKLFF. The CDR3 region has the DNA TGTGCCAGTAGAGAGAGGACAGGGAGGGAAAAACTGTTTTTT.

This sequence joins TRBV10-1 and TRBJ2-2; 11 bases are shared with TRBD2. Germline lookup yields CDR1 WNHNN and CDR2 SYGVQD (reference sequence). Trimming cost V 7 bases and J 5 bases; bases outside gene matches: 12. The CDR3 spans 17 residues. CDR3 sequence (DNA): TGCGCCAGCACTTTAGCGGGGGGGCCTGGTTATACCGGGGAGCTGTTTTTT. Translation gives CASTLAGGPGYTGELFF.

The J gene is TRBJ2-3, the V gene TRBV5-6; D might be TRBD2 (5 bases). Trimming removed 0 bases at V and 3 bases at J, with 14 bases between. The CDR3 extends over 16 amino acids. Germline V gives CDR1 SGHDT, CDR2 YYEEEE. In DNA, the CDR3 is TGTGCCAGCAGCTTGGGCCCACCGGGGAGAACAGATACGCAGTATTTT. Its protein is CASSLGPPGRTDTQYF.

This clone has a single count. The chain links TRBV6-1 to TRBJ1-5; D is unresolved. Trimming took 3 bases from V and 15 from J, leaving 15 bases between them. CDR1 and CDR2 from the germline V gene are MNHNS and SASEGT. The CDR3 totals 12 residues. CDR3 sequence (DNA): TGTGCCAGCAGTGATATCGGGGAGGCGTGGCATTTT. Translated: CASSDIGEAWHF.

The count of this clone is one. The chain combines TRBV5-4 with TRBJ1-1, with TRBD1 identical over 8 bases. From germline, CDR1 is SGHNT and CDR2 YYREEE (reference sequence). Unmatched junction bases numbered 12, after V lost 5 bases and J lost 0 bases. This CDR3 comprises 17 residues. For the CDR3, the DNA is TGTGCCAGCAGTAGCGGACAGGGCCGAGGGGTGAACACTGAAGCTTTCTTT. It encodes CASSSGQGRGVNTEAFF.

The V gene is TRBV2, the J gene TRBJ1-5; D unresolved. Germline V gene lookup returns CDR1 SNHLY and CDR2 FYNNEI. The CDR3 is 18 amino acids. V was shortened by 6 bases and J by 3 bases, with 24 bases between the two germline ends. CDR3 in amino acids: CASSATTYASGINQPQHF. The CDR3 DNA follows: TGTGCCAGCAGCGCAACCACCTATGCCTCGGGGATCAATCAGCCCCAGCATTTT.